This TCR beta chain derives from a study of post-analysis software for immune sequencing data. General observations from the study: Five TRBV segments appeared more often in patients than in controls, and TRBV5-6, TRBV5-1 and TRBV20-1 were among these.

To note about this clonotype: Its target is unknown.

Presence of unique molecular identifiers characterized the TCR beta cDNA libraries. Each batch of roughly 0.95 to 10 million T cells produced 400,000 to 650,000 cDNA molecules. TCRdb used MiXCR to reprocess the PCR reads, holding one entry per CDR3 protein. The sample shows approximately 690,000 distinct CDR3 sequences, more than 50% of them seen only once. V shed 3 bases, J shed 1 base, and the junction held 17 bases outside the gene matches. The CDR3 consists of 20 residues. Germline CDR1 is KGHSH and CDR2 is LQKENI. Sequenced input: blood. The rearrangement joins TRBV18 to TRBJ2-1; 8 bases are a match to TRBD1. The TCR comes from a girl under 10 years old with multiple sclerosis. CDR3 in amino acids: CASSPREVGDRIFSYNEQFF. The CDR3 DNA reads as TGTGCCAGCTCACCTCGAGAGGTAGGGGACAGGATATTTTCCTACAATGAGCAGTTCTTC.